This TCR beta chain was retrieved from a study of OX40 agonist ivuxolimab in advanced cancers. Germline V gene lookup returns CDR1 SGHNT and CDR2 YYREEE (reference sequence). The CDR3 covers 13 residues. The V and J ends lost 7 bases and 5 bases respectively, with 13 bases between them. Data came from immunoSEQ multiplex PCR; TCRdb stores just in-frame clones and leaves some out. The sample contains roughly 61,000 clones, around 92% of which appear only once. The chain uses TRBV5-4 and TRBJ2-1, with D possibly matching TRBD1 (6 bases). The receptor was isolated from an adult with an advanced solid tumor such as melanoma, head and neck, liver or kidney cancer. The starting material was CD4+ or CD8+ T cells sorted from blood, obtained in a trial of the OX40 agonist ivuxolimab. CDR3 sequence reads: CASRPWGHNEQFF. CDR3 DNA sequence: TGTGCCAGCCGTCCCTGGGGGCACAATGAGCAGTTCTTC.